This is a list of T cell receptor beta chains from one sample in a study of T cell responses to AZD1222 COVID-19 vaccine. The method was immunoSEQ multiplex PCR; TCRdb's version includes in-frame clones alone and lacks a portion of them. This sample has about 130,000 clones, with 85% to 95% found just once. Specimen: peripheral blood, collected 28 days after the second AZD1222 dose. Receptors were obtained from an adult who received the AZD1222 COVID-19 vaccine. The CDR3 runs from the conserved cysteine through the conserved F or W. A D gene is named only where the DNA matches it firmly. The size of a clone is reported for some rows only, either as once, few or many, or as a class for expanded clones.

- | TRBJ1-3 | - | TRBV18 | TGTGCCAGCTCAGCAACGGAGTACTCTGGAAACACCATATATTTT | CASSATEYSGNTIYF
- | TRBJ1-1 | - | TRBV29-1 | TGCAGCGTTGATAAGGGGCAGCACACTGAAGCTTTCTTT | CSVDKGQHTEAFF
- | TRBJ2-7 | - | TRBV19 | TGTGCCAGTAAAGAAAAGGGCTTGGCCTACGAGCAGTACTTC | CASKEKGLAYEQYF
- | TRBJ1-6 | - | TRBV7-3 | TGTGCCAGCAGCTTAACGGCAGGGTGGAATTCACCCCTCCACTTT | CASSLTAGWNSPLHF
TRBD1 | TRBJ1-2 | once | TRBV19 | TGTGCCAGCTGCGGGACAGAGTCTAACTATGGCTACACCTTC | CASCGTESNYGYTF
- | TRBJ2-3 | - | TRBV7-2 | TGTGCCAGCAGCTTCGGCCCAGGCACAGATACGCAGTATTTT | CASSFGPGTDTQYF
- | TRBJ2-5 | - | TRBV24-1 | TGTGCCACCAGTGCCCTTGAAGGGACCCAGTACTTC | CATSALEGTQYF
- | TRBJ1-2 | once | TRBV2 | TGTGCCAGCCTCTGGAGTTCATCCCCATCCTATGGCTACACCTTC | CASLWSSSPSYGYTF
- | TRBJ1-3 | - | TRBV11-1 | TGTGCCAGCAGCTCCTGGGACCGCTCTGGAAACACCATATATTTT | CASSSWDRSGNTIYF
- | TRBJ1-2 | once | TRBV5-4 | TGTGCCAGCAGCCCGGGGACGGTGTGGGGCTACACCTTC | CASSPGTVWGYTF
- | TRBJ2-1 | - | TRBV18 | TGTGCCAGCTCACCACAGGGGCAGGGCTATGAGCAGTTCTTC | CASSPQGQGYEQFF
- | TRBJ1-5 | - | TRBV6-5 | TGTGCCAGCAACCCTCGGGGTTCTCAGCCCCAGCATTTT | CASNPRGSQPQHF
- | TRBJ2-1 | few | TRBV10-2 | TGCGCCAGCAGTGAGTCGATTGTTCGGAATGAGCAGTTCTTC | CASSESIVRNEQFF
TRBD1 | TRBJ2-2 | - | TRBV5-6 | TGTGCCAGCAGCCCCGCTACCTGGACAGGGGGCAACACCGGGGAGCTGTTTTTT | CASSPATWTGGNTGELFF
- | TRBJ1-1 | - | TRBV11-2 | TGTGCCAGCAGCCGGAACCTGGGTCGGAACACTGAAGCTTTCTTT | CASSRNLGRNTEAFF
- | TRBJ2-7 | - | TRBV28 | TGTGCCAGCAGTGTTACCTACGAGCAGTACTTC | CASSVTYEQYF
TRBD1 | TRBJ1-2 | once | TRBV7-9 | TGTGCCAGCAGCTTTTCAGGGGGCATCAAACCTAACTATGGCTACACCTTC | CASSFSGGIKPNYGYTF
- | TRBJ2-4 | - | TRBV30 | TGTGCCTGGAGTTTGGGGAACATTCAGTACTTC | CAWSLGNIQYF
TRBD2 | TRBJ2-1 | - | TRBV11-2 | TGTGCCAGCAGCTTCGGGGGGGCCCGCGGTGAGCAGTTCTTC | CASSFGGARGEQFF
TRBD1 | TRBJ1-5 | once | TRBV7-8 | TGTGCCAGCAGCCGGGGACAGGGGGCGGGACAGCCCCAGCATTTT | CASSRGQGAGQPQHF
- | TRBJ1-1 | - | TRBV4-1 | TGCGCCAGCAGCCAAGACTACGTTATGAACACTGAAGCTTTCTTT | CASSQDYVMNTEAFF
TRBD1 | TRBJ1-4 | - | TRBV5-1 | TGCGCCAGCACCGGGACAGAAAATGAAAAACTGTTTTTT | CASTGTENEKLFF
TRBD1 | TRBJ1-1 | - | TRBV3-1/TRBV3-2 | TGTGCCAGCAGCCCAGGACAGGCGAGTACTGAAGCTTTCTTT | CASSPGQASTEAFF
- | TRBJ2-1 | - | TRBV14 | TGTGCCAGCAGCCAAGATCTTTTCAGTAAGCAGTTCTTC | CASSQDLFSKQFF
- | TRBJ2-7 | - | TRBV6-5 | TGTGCCAGCAAGAACCGGGACACCCCCTACGAGCAGTACTTC | CASKNRDTPYEQYF
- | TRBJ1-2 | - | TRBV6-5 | TGTGCCAGCAGTTACGACGGACGCCTTGGCTACACCTTC | CASSYDGRLGYTF
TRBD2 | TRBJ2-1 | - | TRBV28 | TGTGCCAGCAGTTCCGGACTAGCGGGTCTCTCCTACAATGAGCAGTTCTTC | CASSSGLAGLSYNEQFF